The sequence of this TCR beta chain was determined in a study of Graves' ophthalmopathy and Graves' hyperthyroidism. TCR beta CDR3 amplification used RNA transcripts. RT-PCR with HTBI primers came first, then second-round multiplex PCR. TCRdb fed the multiplex PCR reads into MiXCR, producing one record per CDR3 protein. The sample has 360,000 or so distinct CDR3 sequences; about 17% are singletons. This clonotype was observed many times. Ophthalmopathy donors showed moderate-to-severe activity, CAS ≥3, NOSPECS ≥4 and a duration under 3 months. There are 15 residues in the CDR3. Germline CDR1 MNHEY, CDR2 SVGAGI. V was cut by 7 bases and J by 8 bases, with 18 bases left in between.

The receptor was isolated from a woman aged 18-35 years with Graves' ophthalmopathy. V usage is TRBV6-5 and J usage is TRBJ1-6; tentative D call: TRBD1 (6 bases). The sample was peripheral blood. DNA for the CDR3: TGTGCCAGCACCCGGGTGGGGGGCGCCGATTCACCCCTCCACTTT. Translation gives CASTRVGGADSPLHF.